This T cell receptor (beta chain) was documented in a study of cytomegalovirus exposure and HLA in healthy donors. 60 Vbeta and 13 Jbeta primers were used in PCR. Original handling: In a later analysis, tens of millions of unique TCR beta chains included roughly 11 million shared by two or more donors. Assay: immunoSEQ multiplex PCR; the TCRdb copy retains only in-frame clones and omits some. That table furnishes V, J and clone size, whereas the DNA furnished D and trimming. Seen here are some 110,000 clones, approximately 82% observed once, and the top ten hold approximately 23%. Worth noting for this clone: The antigen is unknown.

This CDR3 has 14 residues. The germline gives CDR1 LGHNA, CDR2 YNFKEQ. The V and J ends lost 1 base and 1 base respectively, with 7 bases between them. Study-wide results and limits: An Asian-associated ancestry cluster reportedly showed fewer N-insertions than the approximately 620-donor mean in a later analysis.

The chain combines TRBV4-2 with TRBJ1-1; D unclear. Sequencing was carried out using PBMCs. This receptor was obtained from a man younger than 40 in good health and CMV-seropositive. In nucleotides, the CDR3 is TGTGCCAGCAGCCAAGTTGGCGGGAACACTGAAGCTTTCTTT. Protein product: CASSQVGGNTEAFF.